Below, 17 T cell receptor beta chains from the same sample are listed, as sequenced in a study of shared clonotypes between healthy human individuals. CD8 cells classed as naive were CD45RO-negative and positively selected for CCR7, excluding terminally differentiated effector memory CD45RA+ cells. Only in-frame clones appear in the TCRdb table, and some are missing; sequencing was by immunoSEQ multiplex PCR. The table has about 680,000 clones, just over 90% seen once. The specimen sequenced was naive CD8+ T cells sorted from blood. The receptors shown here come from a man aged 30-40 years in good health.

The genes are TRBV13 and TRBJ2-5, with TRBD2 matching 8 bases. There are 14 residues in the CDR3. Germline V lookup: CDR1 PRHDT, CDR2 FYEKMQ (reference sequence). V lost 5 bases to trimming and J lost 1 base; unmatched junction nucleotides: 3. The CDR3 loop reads CASSPTSAQETQYF. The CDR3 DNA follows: TGTGCCAGCAGCCCGACTAGCGCCCAAGAGACCCAGTACTTC.

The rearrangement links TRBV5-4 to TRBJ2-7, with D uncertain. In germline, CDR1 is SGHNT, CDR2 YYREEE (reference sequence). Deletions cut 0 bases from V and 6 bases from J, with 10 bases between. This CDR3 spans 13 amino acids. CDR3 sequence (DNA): TGTGCCAGCAGCTTGGATTGGGGTGGCGAGCAGTACTTC. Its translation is CASSLDWGGEQYF.

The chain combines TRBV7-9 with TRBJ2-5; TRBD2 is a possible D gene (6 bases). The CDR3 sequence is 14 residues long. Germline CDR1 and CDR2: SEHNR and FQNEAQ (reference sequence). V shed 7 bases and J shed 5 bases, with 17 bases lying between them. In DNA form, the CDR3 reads TGTGCCAGCATCTCAACCGGAGGGACCGAGACCCAGTACTTC. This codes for CASISTGGTETQYF.

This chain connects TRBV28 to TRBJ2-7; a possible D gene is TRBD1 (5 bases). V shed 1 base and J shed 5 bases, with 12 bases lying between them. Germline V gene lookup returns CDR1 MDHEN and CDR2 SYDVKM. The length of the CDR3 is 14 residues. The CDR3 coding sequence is TGTGCCAGCAGTTTATCATACAGGTACAACGAGCAGTACTTC. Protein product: CASSLSYRYNEQYF.

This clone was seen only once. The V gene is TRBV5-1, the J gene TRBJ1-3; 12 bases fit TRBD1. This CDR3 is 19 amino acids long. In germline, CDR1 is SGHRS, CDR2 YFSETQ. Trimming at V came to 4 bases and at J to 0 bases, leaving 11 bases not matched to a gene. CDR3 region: CASSPGQGASRASGNTIYF. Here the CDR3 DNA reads TGCGCCAGCAGCCCGGGACAGGGGGCGAGTCGAGCCTCTGGAAACACCATATATTTT.

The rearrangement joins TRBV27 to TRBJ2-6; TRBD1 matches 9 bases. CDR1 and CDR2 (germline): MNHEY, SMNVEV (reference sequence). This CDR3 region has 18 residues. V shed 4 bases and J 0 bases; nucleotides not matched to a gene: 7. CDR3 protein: CASSSWTGAISGANVLTF. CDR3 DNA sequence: TGTGCCAGCAGTTCATGGACAGGGGCCATCTCTGGGGCCAACGTCCTGACTTTC.

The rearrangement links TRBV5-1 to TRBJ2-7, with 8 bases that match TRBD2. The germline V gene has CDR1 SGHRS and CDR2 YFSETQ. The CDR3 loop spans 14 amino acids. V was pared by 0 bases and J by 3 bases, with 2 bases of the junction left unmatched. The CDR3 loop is CASSLDREGYEQYF. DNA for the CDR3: TGCGCCAGCAGCTTGGACCGGGAGGGCTACGAGCAGTACTTC.

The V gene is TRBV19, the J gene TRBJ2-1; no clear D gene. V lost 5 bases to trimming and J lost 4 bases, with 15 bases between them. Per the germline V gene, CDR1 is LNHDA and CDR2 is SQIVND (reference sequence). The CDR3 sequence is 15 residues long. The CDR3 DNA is TGTGCCAGTAGTTTTGAGATCCCCCCATACAATGAGCAGTTCTTC. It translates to CASSFEIPPYNEQFF.

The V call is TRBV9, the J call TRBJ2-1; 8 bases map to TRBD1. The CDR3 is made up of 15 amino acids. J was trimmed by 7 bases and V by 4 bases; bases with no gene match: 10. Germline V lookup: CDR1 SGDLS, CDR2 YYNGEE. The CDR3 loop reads CASSPGQGRGNEQFF. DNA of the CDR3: TGTGCCAGCAGCCCCGGACAGGGAAGGGGGAATGAGCAGTTCTTC.

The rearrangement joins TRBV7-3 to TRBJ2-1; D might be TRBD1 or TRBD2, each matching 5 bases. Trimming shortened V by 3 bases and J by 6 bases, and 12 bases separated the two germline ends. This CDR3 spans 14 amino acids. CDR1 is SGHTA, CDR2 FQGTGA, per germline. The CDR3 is CASSLNGAINEQFF. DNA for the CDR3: TGTGCCAGCAGCTTGAACGGGGCGATCAATGAGCAGTTCTTC.

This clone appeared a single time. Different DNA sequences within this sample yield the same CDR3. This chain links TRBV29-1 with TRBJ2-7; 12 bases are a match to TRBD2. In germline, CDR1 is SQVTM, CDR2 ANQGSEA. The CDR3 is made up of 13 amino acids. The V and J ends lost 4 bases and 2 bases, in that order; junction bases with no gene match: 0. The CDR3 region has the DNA TGCAGCGTTGGACTAGCGGGAGCCTACGAGCAGTACTTC. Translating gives CSVGLAGAYEQYF.

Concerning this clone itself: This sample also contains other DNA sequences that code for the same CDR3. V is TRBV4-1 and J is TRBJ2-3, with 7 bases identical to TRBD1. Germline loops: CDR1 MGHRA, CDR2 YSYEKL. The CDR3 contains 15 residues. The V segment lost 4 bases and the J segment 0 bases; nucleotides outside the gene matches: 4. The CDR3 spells CASSPRDSSTDTQYF. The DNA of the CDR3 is TGCGCCAGCAGCCCAAGGGACAGTAGCACAGATACGCAGTATTTT.

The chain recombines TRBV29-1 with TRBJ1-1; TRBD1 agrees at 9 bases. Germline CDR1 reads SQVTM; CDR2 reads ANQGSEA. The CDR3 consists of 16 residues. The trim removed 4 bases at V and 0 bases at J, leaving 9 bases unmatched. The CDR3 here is CSVASQWTGVNTEAFF. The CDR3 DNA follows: TGCAGCGTTGCATCTCAGTGGACAGGGGTGAACACTGAAGCTTTCTTT.

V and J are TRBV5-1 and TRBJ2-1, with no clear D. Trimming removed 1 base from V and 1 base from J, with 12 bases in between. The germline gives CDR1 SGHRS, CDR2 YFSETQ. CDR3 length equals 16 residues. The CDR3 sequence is CASSLYSAESYNEQFF. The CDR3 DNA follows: TGCGCCAGCAGCTTGTATTCGGCAGAATCCTACAATGAGCAGTTCTTC.

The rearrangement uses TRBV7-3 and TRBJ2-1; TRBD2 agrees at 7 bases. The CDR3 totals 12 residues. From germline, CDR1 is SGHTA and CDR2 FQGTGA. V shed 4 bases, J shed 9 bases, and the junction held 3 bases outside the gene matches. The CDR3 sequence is CASSSGGGEQFF. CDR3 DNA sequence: TGTGCCAGCAGCTCCGGCGGGGGTGAGCAGTTCTTC.

The CDR3 DNA sequence: TGTGCCAGCAGTTTCTCCTACACAGATACGCAGTATTTT. Encoded protein: CASSFSYTDTQYF. This chain connects TRBV27 to TRBJ2-3; D gene ambiguous. V was trimmed by 3 bases and J by 2 bases, leaving 6 bases between them. The CDR3 extends over 13 amino acids. Looked up from germline, CDR1 is MNHEY and CDR2 is SMNVEV (reference sequence).

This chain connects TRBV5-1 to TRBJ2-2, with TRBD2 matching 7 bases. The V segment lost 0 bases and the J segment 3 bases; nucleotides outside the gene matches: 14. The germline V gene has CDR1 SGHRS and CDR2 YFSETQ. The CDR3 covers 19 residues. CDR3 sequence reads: CASSLGSGTRTQYTGELFF. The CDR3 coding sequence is TGCGCCAGCAGCTTGGGGAGCGGGACCCGAACCCAATACACCGGGGAGCTGTTTTTT.